This entry lists 4 T cell receptor beta chains sequenced from one sample in a study of cytomegalovirus exposure and HLA in healthy donors. The PCR made use of 60 Vbeta and 13 Jbeta primers. Assay: immunoSEQ multiplex PCR; the TCRdb copy retains only in-frame clones and omits some. The table records tens of thousands of clones, almost 75% of them present only once. The sequencing input was PBMCs. These receptor sequences come from a man aged 45-65 years in good health and CMV-seronegative.

V and J are TRBV11-1 and TRBJ1-5; TRBD1 matches 12 bases. The CDR3 runs 15 residues. Germline trimming cut 5 bases from V and 7 bases from J; bases unmatched to any gene: 6. The germline V gene encodes CDR1 SGHAT and CDR2 FQDESV (reference sequence). The CDR3, as DNA: TGTGCCAGCAGCCCGGGACAGGGGGCTAGACAGCCCCAGCATTTT. It codes for CASSPGQGARQPQHF.

In its sample, this clone was seen a few times. The chain couples TRBV30 to TRBJ2-5, with a possible D match to TRBD1 (5 bases). CDR3 length equals 13 residues. Germline lookup yields CDR1 GTSNPN and CDR2 SVGIG (reference sequence). Between the trimmed V and J ends, which lost 5 bases and 2 bases, there was a span of 12 bases. The CDR3 spells CAWESRAQETQYF. In nucleotides, the CDR3 is TGTGCCTGGGAAAGCAGGGCTCAAGAGACCCAGTACTTC.

Only a few counts were recorded for this clone. V is TRBV6-1 and J is TRBJ1-2; D uncertain. Trimming cost V 0 bases and J 4 bases, with 21 bases left between them. The CDR3 spans 18 residues. Germline CDR1 is MNHNS and CDR2 is SASEGT. The CDR3 bases are TGTGCCAGCAGTGAAGCGCGTGTACTAACACTTAGGCGCTATGGCTACACCTTC. It yields the protein CASSEARVLTLRRYGYTF.

J is TRBJ2-3 and V is TRBV5-8; D is possibly TRBD2 (6 bases). This CDR3 contains 12 residues. With 3 bases removed from V and 7 bases from J, the gap between germline ends came to 9 bases. Germline lookup yields CDR1 SGHTS and CDR2 YDEGEE. This CDR3 reads CASSSTRHTQYF. DNA of the CDR3: TGTGCCAGCAGCTCGACTAGACATACGCAGTATTTT.